Sequencing of this T cell receptor (beta chain) was carried out in a study of blood T cell repertoires in COVID-19. Trimming cost V 5 bases and J 5 bases, with 13 bases left between them. Germline CDR1 reads SGHNT; CDR2 reads YENEEA. The CDR3 extends over 14 amino acids. Recruitment covered about two dozen US areas and drew participants whose ages spanned roughly 18 to 89 years. Measured with immunoSEQ multiplex PCR; TCRdb has only the in-frame clones, and not every one. The sample contains roughly 260,000 clones, about 89% of which appear only once. The TCR comes from a woman under 30 who had recovered from COVID-19. The chain recombines TRBV11-3 with TRBJ2-1; no clear D gene. Material: PBMCs or T cells enriched from blood (not recorded which). Here the CDR3 reads CASSPGEADNEQFF. The CDR3 region has the DNA TGTGCCAGCAGCCCCGGAGAGGCTGACAATGAGCAGTTCTTC.